This note documents a single T cell receptor (beta chain) sequence. These data are taken from a study of long-term antiretroviral therapy in people with HIV. People in the study who had HIV all got their treatment in the United States. Every specimen held between about 1-10 million cryopreserved PBMC. These were thawed and washed before DNA extraction. From germline, CDR1 is SGHRS and CDR2 YFSETQ. V was cut by 1 base and J by 7 bases, with 6 bases left in between. The CDR3 is 13 amino acids. Sequencing used immunoSEQ v3.0 at survey level. Sequenced by immunoSEQ multiplex PCR; TCRdb stores in-frame clones only, minus some. The table includes roughly 6,400 clones, 79% detected once.

This chain connects TRBV5-1 to TRBJ1-6; D might be TRBD1 (6 bases). The receptor's source is a man aged 35 to 55 with HIV. Sequences were derived from unsorted PBMCs, sampled 1.1 years after starting antiretroviral therapy. CDR3 sequence (DNA): TGCGCCAGCAGCTTGAGGGGGAATTCACCCCTCCACTTT. Its translation is CASSLRGNSPLHF. The full variable domain, with the rest looked up from reference TRBV5-1 and TRBJ1-6, is KAGVTQTPRYLIKTRGQQVTLSCSPISGHRSVSWYQQTPGQGLQFLFEYFSETQRNKGNFPGRFSGRQFSNSRSEMNVSTLELGDSALYLCASSLRGNSPLHFGNGTRLTVT.